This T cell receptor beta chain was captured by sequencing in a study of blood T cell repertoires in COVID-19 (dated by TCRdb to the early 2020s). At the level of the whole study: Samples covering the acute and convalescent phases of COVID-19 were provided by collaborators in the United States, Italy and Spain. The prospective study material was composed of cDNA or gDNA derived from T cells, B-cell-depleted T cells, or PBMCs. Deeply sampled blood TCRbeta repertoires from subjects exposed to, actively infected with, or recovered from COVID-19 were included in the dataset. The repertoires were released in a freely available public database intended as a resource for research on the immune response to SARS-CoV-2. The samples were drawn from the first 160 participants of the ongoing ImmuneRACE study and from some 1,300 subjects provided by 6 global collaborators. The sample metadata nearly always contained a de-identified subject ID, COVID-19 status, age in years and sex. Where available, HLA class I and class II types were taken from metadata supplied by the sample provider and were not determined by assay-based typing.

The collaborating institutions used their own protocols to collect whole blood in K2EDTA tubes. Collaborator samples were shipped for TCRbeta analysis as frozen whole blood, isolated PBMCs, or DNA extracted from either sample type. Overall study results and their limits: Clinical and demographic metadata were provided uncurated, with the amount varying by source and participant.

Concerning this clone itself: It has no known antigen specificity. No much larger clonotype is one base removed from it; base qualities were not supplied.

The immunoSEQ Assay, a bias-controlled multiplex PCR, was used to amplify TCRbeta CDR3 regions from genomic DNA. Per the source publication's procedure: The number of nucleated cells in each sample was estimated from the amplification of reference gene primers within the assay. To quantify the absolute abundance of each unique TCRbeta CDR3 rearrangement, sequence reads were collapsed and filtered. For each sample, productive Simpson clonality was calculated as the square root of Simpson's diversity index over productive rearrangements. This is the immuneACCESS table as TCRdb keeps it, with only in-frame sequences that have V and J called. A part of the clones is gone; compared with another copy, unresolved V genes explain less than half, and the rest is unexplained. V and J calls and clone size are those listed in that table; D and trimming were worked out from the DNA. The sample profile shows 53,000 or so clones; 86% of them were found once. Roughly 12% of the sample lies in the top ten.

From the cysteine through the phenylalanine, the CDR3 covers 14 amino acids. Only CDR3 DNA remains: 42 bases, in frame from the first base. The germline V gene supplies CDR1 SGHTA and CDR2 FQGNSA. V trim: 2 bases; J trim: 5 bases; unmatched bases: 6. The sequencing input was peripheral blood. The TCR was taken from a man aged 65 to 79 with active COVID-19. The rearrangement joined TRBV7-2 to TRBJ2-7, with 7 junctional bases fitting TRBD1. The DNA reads TGTGCCAGCAGCTTAACCCGACAGGGAGACGAGCAGTACTTC. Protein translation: CASSLTRQGDEQYF.